Listed below are T cell receptor beta chains from one sample, sequenced in a study of control samples from healthy donors and cancer patients. Measured with immunoSEQ multiplex PCR; TCRdb has only the in-frame clones, and not every one. Altogether 70,000 to 90,000 clones are present, approximately 94% being singletons, with the ten largest covering 6.2%. The sample comprised blood. All receptors come from a woman aged 40 to 50 in good health. CDR3s include the opening cysteine and the closing phenylalanine or tryptophan. The order of the fields is J gene, V gene, D gene, clone size, CDR3 protein, CDR3 DNA. The D gene is left open where the match is weak. Only some rows state a clone size, as once, few, many or a class for expanded clones.

TRBJ1-1,TRBV4-1,NA,NA,CASSQDPTRSEAFF,TGCGCCAGCAGCCAAGATCCTACACGATCTGAAGCTTTCTTT
TRBJ2-7,TRBV29-1,TRBD2,NA,CSVSGGVYEQYF,TGCAGCGTTAGCGGGGGTGTCTACGAGCAGTACTTC
TRBJ2-5,TRBV7-2,TRBD2,once,CASRAGGIGETQYF,TGTGCCAGCAGAGCGGGGGGAATTGGGGAGACCCAGTACTTC
TRBJ1-1,TRBV14,NA,NA,CASSQTMNTEAFF,TGTGCCAGCAGCCAGACGATGAACACTGAAGCTTTCTTT
TRBJ1-6,TRBV11-1,NA,NA,CASSLGTDGSLHF,TGTGCCAGCAGCTTAGGGACGGATGGGTCCCTCCACTTT
TRBJ1-5,TRBV7-2,NA,once,CASSDGGPNSNQPQHF,TGTGCCAGCAGCGACGGGGGGCCTAATAGCAATCAGCCCCAGCATTTT
TRBJ2-7,TRBV6-4,TRBD1,NA,CASSVQGAAYEQYF,TGTGCCAGCAGTGTCCAGGGGGCCGCCTACGAGCAGTACTTC
TRBJ1-1,TRBV6-2/TRBV6-3,NA,NA,CASSYVVNTEAFF,TGTGCCAGCAGTTACGTTGTGAACACTGAAGCTTTCTTT
TRBJ1-3,TRBV4-1,NA,once,CASSGRDNSGNTIYF,TGCGCCAGCAGCGGGAGGGACAACTCTGGAAACACCATATATTTT
TRBJ1-5,TRBV18,NA,NA,CASSPIGLGSNQPQHF,TGTGCCAGCTCACCAATTGGACTTGGGAGCAATCAGCCCCAGCATTTT
TRBJ1-1,TRBV12-3/TRBV12-4,TRBD1,NA,CASSRTGDTEAFF,TGTGCCAGCAGCCGGACAGGGGACACTGAAGCTTTCTTT
TRBJ2-4,TRBV4-1,NA,once,CASTPGVSPKNIQYF,TGCGCCAGCACCCCGGGGGTGTCCCCCAAAAACATTCAGTACTTC
TRBJ2-1,TRBV11-3,NA,NA,CASSLAGLREQFF,TGTGCCAGCAGCTTAGCGGGTTTAAGGGAGCAGTTCTTC
TRBJ2-6,TRBV7-9,NA,NA,CASSLKTASRANVLTF,TGTGCCAGCAGCTTAAAAACGGCGAGCCGGGCCAACGTCCTGACTTTC
TRBJ2-3,TRBV2,NA,NA,CASQEDTQYF,TGTGCCAGCCAGGAGGATACGCAGTATTTT
TRBJ2-5,TRBV24-1,TRBD2,NA,CATSDRTSGGETQYF,TGTGCCACCAGTGATCGGACTAGCGGGGGAGAGACCCAGTACTTC